A selection of T cell receptor beta chains follows, all from one sample in a study of blood T cell repertoires in COVID-19. Data came from immunoSEQ multiplex PCR; TCRdb stores just in-frame clones and leaves some out. The sample comprises about 210,000 clones, about 79% of which are singletons, and roughly a tenth rests with the top ten. Sequenced material: peripheral blood. The source of these receptors is a man aged 45-60 years with active or convalescent COVID-19. Both conserved end residues are part of each CDR3. The D gene is left open where the match is weak. Not every row has a clone size; where given, it reads once, few, many or a size class.

j_call: TRBJ1-4
d_call: TRBD1
clone_size: NA
v_call: TRBV28
cdr3_nt: TGTGCCAGCAGTTTAGGGGGAGCGACAGGGGAGAATGAAAAACTGTTTTTT
cdr3_aa: CASSLGGATGENEKLFF

j_call: TRBJ2-3
d_call: TRBD2
clone_size: few
v_call: TRBV2
cdr3_nt: TGTGCCAGCAGCGAGGGACTACTAGACACAGATACGCAGTATTTT
cdr3_aa: CASSEGLLDTDTQYF

j_call: TRBJ1-6
d_call: TRBD1
clone_size: NA
v_call: TRBV4-3
cdr3_nt: TGCGCCAGCAGCCAACAGGGGGTAGGGTCCTATAATTCACCCCTCCACTTT
cdr3_aa: CASSQQGVGSYNSPLHF

j_call: TRBJ1-5
d_call: NA
clone_size: NA
v_call: TRBV7-9
cdr3_nt: TGTGCCAGCAGCTCGCTTGGCCAGCCCCAGCATTTT
cdr3_aa: CASSSLGQPQHF

j_call: TRBJ1-2
d_call: TRBD1
clone_size: few
v_call: TRBV24-1
cdr3_nt: TGTGCCACCAGTGATACCGGGACAGGGGTATCCGGCTACACCTTC
cdr3_aa: CATSDTGTGVSGYTF

j_call: TRBJ1-6
d_call: NA
clone_size: NA
v_call: TRBV9
cdr3_nt: TGTGCCAGCAGCGTACCAGGGGATAATTCACCCCTCCACTTT
cdr3_aa: CASSVPGDNSPLHF

j_call: TRBJ2-2
d_call: NA
clone_size: NA
v_call: TRBV6-4
cdr3_nt: TGTGCCAGCAGGGGCTCCAACACCGGGGAGCTGTTTTTT
cdr3_aa: CASRGSNTGELFF

j_call: TRBJ1-5
d_call: NA
clone_size: NA
v_call: TRBV27
cdr3_nt: TGTGCCAGCAGTCCGATGTCCAGGGGTGACAATCAGCCCCAGCATTTT
cdr3_aa: CASSPMSRGDNQPQHF

j_call: TRBJ2-3
d_call: TRBD2
clone_size: NA
v_call: TRBV9
cdr3_nt: TGTGCCAGCAGCGGGAGCGGGGGGATCACAGATACGCAGTATTTT
cdr3_aa: CASSGSGGITDTQYF

j_call: TRBJ1-1
d_call: NA
clone_size: NA
v_call: TRBV6-2/TRBV6-3
cdr3_nt: TGTGCCAGCAGTTACTCGCAGGGGAAAACTTTCTTT
cdr3_aa: CASSYSQGKTFF

j_call: TRBJ1-1
d_call: TRBD1
clone_size: NA
v_call: TRBV7-6
cdr3_nt: TGTGCCAGCAGCTGGGGACAGTCGAACACTGAAGCTTTCTTT
cdr3_aa: CASSWGQSNTEAFF

j_call: TRBJ2-1
d_call: NA
clone_size: NA
v_call: TRBV6-2/TRBV6-3
cdr3_nt: TGTGCCAGCAGTTCGCGCCGGGACATATTTAATTACAATGAGCAGTTCTTC
cdr3_aa: CASSSRRDIFNYNEQFF

j_call: TRBJ1-2
d_call: TRBD1
clone_size: few
v_call: TRBV3-1/TRBV3-2
cdr3_nt: TGTGCCAGCAGGGGGGGACAGCCCCCGTATAACTATGGCTACACCTTC
cdr3_aa: CASRGGQPPYNYGYTF

j_call: TRBJ2-1
d_call: TRBD2
clone_size: NA
v_call: TRBV2
cdr3_nt: TGTGCCAGCAGCGGAAGGACTAGCGGGAGGGCCTACAATGAGCAGTTCTTC
cdr3_aa: CASSGRTSGRAYNEQFF

j_call: TRBJ2-2
d_call: NA
clone_size: NA
v_call: TRBV19
cdr3_nt: TGTGCCAGTAGTATATTCTCGAACACCGGGGAGCTGTTTTTT
cdr3_aa: CASSIFSNTGELFF

j_call: TRBJ1-2
d_call: NA
clone_size: NA
v_call: TRBV19
cdr3_nt: TGTGCCAGTAGGCCAGGGATACTCTATGGCTACACCTTC
cdr3_aa: CASRPGILYGYTF

j_call: TRBJ1-1
d_call: TRBD1
clone_size: NA
v_call: TRBV29-1
cdr3_nt: TGCAGCGCCTGTAGGGGGCATTTGAACACTGAAGCTTTCTTT
cdr3_aa: CSACRGHLNTEAFF

j_call: TRBJ2-7
d_call: TRBD2
clone_size: NA
v_call: TRBV7-2
cdr3_nt: TGTACCAGCAGCTTAACTAGCGGCTCCTACGAGCAGTACTTC
cdr3_aa: CTSSLTSGSYEQYF

j_call: TRBJ2-1
d_call: TRBD2
clone_size: NA
v_call: TRBV19
cdr3_nt: TGTGCCAGTAGTATAATCGGGATTAGCGGGAGCGGGGATGAGCAGTTCTTC
cdr3_aa: CASSIIGISGSGDEQFF

j_call: TRBJ1-2
d_call: NA
clone_size: NA
v_call: TRBV21-1
cdr3_nt: TGTGCCAGCAGCAAACTAGGGGGTAGGGGCTATGGCTACACCTTC
cdr3_aa: CASSKLGGRGYGYTF

j_call: TRBJ2-7
d_call: TRBD1
clone_size: NA
v_call: TRBV7-9
cdr3_nt: TGTGCCAGCAGCTTACCCGGGACAGACCCCTACGAGCAGTACTTC
cdr3_aa: CASSLPGTDPYEQYF

j_call: TRBJ2-2
d_call: TRBD2
clone_size: NA
v_call: TRBV5-1
cdr3_nt: TGCGCCAGCAGCCTTCTTGGACTAGCATCCACCGGGGAGCTGTTTTTT
cdr3_aa: CASSLLGLASTGELFF

j_call: TRBJ2-1
d_call: TRBD2
clone_size: NA
v_call: TRBV4-1
cdr3_nt: TGCGCCAGCAGCCAAGGGTGGGGAGGGACCTACAATGAGCAGTTCTTC
cdr3_aa: CASSQGWGGTYNEQFF

j_call: TRBJ1-1
d_call: NA
clone_size: NA
v_call: TRBV2
cdr3_nt: TGTGCCAGCAGTGAGTTTTGGGGCATGACTCCTTTCTTT
cdr3_aa: CASSEFWGMTPFF

j_call: TRBJ1-3
d_call: NA
clone_size: NA
v_call: TRBV7-9
cdr3_nt: TGTGCCAGCAGCTTAGTGGCGGGGCTAACTGGAAACACCATATATTTT
cdr3_aa: CASSLVAGLTGNTIYF

j_call: TRBJ2-7
d_call: TRBD2
clone_size: NA
v_call: TRBV23-1
cdr3_nt: TGCGCCAGCAGTCAACCGGGACTAGCTACGTACTTC
cdr3_aa: CASSQPGLATYF

j_call: TRBJ2-1
d_call: TRBD2
clone_size: NA
v_call: TRBV7-2
cdr3_nt: TGTGCCAGCAGCGTTAGCGGGAACTCCTACAATGAGCAGTTCTTC
cdr3_aa: CASSVSGNSYNEQFF

j_call: TRBJ2-2
d_call: TRBD1
clone_size: NA
v_call: TRBV28
cdr3_nt: TGTGCCAGCAGTCGGGACAGGGCTCGGACCGGGGAGCTGTTTTTT
cdr3_aa: CASSRDRARTGELFF

j_call: TRBJ1-5
d_call: NA
clone_size: few
v_call: TRBV12-3/TRBV12-4
cdr3_nt: TGTGCCAGCAGTTTGACAGGAGTTCAGCCCCAGCATTTT
cdr3_aa: CASSLTGVQPQHF

j_call: TRBJ1-4
d_call: NA
clone_size: NA
v_call: TRBV7-2
cdr3_nt: TGTGCCAGCAGCTTCCGTGAAAAACTGTTTTTT
cdr3_aa: CASSFREKLFF

j_call: TRBJ2-4
d_call: NA
clone_size: NA
v_call: TRBV7-9
cdr3_nt: TGTGCCAGCAGCTTAAAGTCCCCGTCGGAGGGAAACATTCAGTACTTC
cdr3_aa: CASSLKSPSEGNIQYF

j_call: TRBJ1-1
d_call: NA
clone_size: NA
v_call: TRBV3-1/TRBV3-2
cdr3_nt: TGTGCCAGCAGCCGCTCGACGACTTGGCGATCTGAAGCTTTCTTT
cdr3_aa: CASSRSTTWRSEAFF

j_call: TRBJ1-6
d_call: TRBD1
clone_size: NA
v_call: TRBV9
cdr3_nt: TGTGCCAGCAGCGTGGACAGGCGGAATTCACCCCTCCACTTT
cdr3_aa: CASSVDRRNSPLHF

j_call: TRBJ2-1
d_call: NA
clone_size: NA
v_call: TRBV10-1
cdr3_nt: TGCGCCAGCAGTGAGTGGCAGGGTAGGAATGAGCAGTTCTTC
cdr3_aa: CASSEWQGRNEQFF

j_call: TRBJ2-5
d_call: TRBD1
clone_size: NA
v_call: TRBV7-2
cdr3_nt: TGTGCCAGCAGCTTAATTGGACAGGGGGAAGAGACCCAGTACTTC
cdr3_aa: CASSLIGQGEETQYF

j_call: TRBJ2-7
d_call: TRBD1
clone_size: NA
v_call: TRBV28
cdr3_nt: TGTGCCAGCAGTTCGGCAGGGGGCGAGCAGTACTTC
cdr3_aa: CASSSAGGEQYF

j_call: TRBJ1-3
d_call: TRBD1
clone_size: NA
v_call: TRBV28
cdr3_nt: TGTGCCAGCAGTTTCGGGGGGACAGGGGATGGAAACACCATATATTTT
cdr3_aa: CASSFGGTGDGNTIYF

j_call: TRBJ2-6
d_call: TRBD1
clone_size: NA
v_call: TRBV7-3
cdr3_nt: TGTGCCAGCAGCTTAATTAGGGACAGGGGGCTCCTGGGGGCCAACGTCCTGACTTTC
cdr3_aa: CASSLIRDRGLLGANVLTF

j_call: TRBJ1-5
d_call: NA
clone_size: NA
v_call: TRBV5-6
cdr3_nt: TGTGCCAGCAGCTTCAGGGGAAGCAATCAGCCCCAGCATTTT
cdr3_aa: CASSFRGSNQPQHF

j_call: TRBJ2-7
d_call: NA
clone_size: NA
v_call: TRBV18
cdr3_nt: TGTGCCAGCTCACTCGCCCCAGGGTGGCTCTACGAGCAGTACTTC
cdr3_aa: CASSLAPGWLYEQYF

j_call: TRBJ2-1
d_call: NA
clone_size: NA
v_call: TRBV11-2
cdr3_nt: TGTGCCAGCAGCTTGGGAGCGGTCTCCTACAATGAGCAGTTCTTC
cdr3_aa: CASSLGAVSYNEQFF

j_call: TRBJ2-1
d_call: TRBD2
clone_size: NA
v_call: TRBV7-9
cdr3_nt: TGTGCCAGCAGCCCTGGACTAGCGGTTTACAATGAGCAGTTCTTC
cdr3_aa: CASSPGLAVYNEQFF

j_call: TRBJ1-2
d_call: NA
clone_size: NA
v_call: TRBV28
cdr3_nt: TGTGCCAGCCGCCGGCGTCAGGGGCGCGGGGGGCTTGGGAGAAACTATGGCTACACCTTC
cdr3_aa: CASRRRQGRGGLGRNYGYTF

j_call: TRBJ2-1
d_call: TRBD1
clone_size: few
v_call: TRBV9
cdr3_nt: TGTGCCAGCAGTGTCGGGACAGGAGACGACAATGAGCAGTTCTTC
cdr3_aa: CASSVGTGDDNEQFF

j_call: TRBJ1-2
d_call: NA
clone_size: NA
v_call: TRBV19
cdr3_nt: TGTGCCAGTAGTGTCTCCGGGACAAAGAACTATGGCTACACCTTC
cdr3_aa: CASSVSGTKNYGYTF